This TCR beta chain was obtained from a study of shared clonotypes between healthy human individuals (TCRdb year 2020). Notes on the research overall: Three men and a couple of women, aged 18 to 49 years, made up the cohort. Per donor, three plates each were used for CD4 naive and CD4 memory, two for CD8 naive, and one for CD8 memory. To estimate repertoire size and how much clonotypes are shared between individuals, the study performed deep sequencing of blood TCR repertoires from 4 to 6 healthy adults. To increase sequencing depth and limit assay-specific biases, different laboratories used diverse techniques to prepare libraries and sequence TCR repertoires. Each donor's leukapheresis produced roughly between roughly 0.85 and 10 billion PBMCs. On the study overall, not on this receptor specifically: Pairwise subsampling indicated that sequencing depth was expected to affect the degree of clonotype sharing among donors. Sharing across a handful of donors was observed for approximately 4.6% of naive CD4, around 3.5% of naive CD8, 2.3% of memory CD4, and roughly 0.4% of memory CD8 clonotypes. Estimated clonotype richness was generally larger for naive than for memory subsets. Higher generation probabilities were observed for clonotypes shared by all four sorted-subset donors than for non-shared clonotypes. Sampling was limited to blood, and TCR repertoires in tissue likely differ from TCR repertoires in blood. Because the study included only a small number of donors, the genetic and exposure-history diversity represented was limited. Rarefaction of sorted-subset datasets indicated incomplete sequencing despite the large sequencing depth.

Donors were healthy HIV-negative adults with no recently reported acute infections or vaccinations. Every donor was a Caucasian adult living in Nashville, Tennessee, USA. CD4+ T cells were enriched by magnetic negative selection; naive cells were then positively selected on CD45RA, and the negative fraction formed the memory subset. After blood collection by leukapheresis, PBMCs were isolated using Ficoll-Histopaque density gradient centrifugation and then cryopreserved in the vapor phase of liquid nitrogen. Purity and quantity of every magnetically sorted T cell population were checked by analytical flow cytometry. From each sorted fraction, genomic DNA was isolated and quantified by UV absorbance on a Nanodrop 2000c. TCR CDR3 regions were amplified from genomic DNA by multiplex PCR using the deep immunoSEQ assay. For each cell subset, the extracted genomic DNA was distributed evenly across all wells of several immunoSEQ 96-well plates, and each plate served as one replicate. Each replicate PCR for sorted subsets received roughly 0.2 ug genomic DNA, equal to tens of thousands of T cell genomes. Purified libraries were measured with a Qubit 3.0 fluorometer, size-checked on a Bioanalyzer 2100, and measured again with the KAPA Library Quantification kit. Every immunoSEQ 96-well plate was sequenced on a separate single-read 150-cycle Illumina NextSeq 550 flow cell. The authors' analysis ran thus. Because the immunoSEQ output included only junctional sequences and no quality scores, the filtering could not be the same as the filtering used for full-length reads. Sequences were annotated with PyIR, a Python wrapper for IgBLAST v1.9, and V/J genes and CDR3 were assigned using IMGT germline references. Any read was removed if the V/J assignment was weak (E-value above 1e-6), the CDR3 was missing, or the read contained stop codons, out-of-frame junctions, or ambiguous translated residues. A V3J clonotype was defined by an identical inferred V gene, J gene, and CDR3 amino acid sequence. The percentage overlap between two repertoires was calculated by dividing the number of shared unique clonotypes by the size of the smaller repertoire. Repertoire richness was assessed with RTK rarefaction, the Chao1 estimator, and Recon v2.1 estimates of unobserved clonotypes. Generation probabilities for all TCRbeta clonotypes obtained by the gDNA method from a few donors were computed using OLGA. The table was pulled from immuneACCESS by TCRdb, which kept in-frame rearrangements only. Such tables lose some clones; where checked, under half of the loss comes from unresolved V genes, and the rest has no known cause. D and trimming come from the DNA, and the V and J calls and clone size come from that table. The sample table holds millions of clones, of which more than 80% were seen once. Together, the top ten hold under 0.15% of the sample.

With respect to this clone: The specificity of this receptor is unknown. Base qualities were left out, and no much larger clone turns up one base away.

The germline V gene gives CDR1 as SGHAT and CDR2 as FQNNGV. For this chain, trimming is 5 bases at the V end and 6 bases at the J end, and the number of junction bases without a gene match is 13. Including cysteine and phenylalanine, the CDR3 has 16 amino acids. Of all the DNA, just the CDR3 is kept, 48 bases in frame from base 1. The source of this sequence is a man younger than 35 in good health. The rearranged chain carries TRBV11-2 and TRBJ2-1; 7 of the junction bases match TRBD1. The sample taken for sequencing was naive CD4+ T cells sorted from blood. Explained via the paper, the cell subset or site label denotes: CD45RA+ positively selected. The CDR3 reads CASSLRQGGISNEQFF. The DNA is TGTGCCAGCAGCCTCCGACAGGGTGGGATCTCCAATGAGCAGTTCTTC. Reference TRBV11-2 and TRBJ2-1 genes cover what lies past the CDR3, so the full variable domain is EAGVAQSPRYKIIEKRQSVAFWCNPISGHATLYWYQQILGQGPKLLIQFQNNGVVDDSQLPKDRFSAERLKGVDSTLKIQPAKLEDSAVYLCASSLRQGGISNEQFFGPGTRLTVL.